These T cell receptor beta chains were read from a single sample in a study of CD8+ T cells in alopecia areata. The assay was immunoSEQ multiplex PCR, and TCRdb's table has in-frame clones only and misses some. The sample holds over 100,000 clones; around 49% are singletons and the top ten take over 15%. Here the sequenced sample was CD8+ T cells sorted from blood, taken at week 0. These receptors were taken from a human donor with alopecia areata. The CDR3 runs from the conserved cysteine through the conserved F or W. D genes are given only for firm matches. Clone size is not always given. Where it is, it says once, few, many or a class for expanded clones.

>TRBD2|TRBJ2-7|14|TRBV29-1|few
CSVDLAGMGTEQYF
TGCAGCGTTGATCTAGCGGGGATGGGGACTGAGCAGTACTTC
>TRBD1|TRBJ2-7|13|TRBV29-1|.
CSAIQGDRYEQYF
TGCAGCGCTATACAGGGGGATCGGTACGAGCAGTACTTC
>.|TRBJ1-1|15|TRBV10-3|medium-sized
CAISESSGGNTEAFF
TGTGCCATCAGTGAGTCGAGCGGGGGGAACACTGAAGCTTTCTTT
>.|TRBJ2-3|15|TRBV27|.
CASSPLRGGMDTQYF
TGTGCCAGCAGTCCCCTCCGTGGGGGCATGGATACGCAGTATTTT
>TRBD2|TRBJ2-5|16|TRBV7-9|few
CASSATGTSTMETQYF
TGTGCCAGCAGCGCGACCGGGACTAGCACCATGGAGACCCAGTACTTC
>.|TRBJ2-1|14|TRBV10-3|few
CAISDQGKNNEQFF
TGTGCCATCAGTGATCAGGGGAAGAACAATGAGCAGTTCTTC
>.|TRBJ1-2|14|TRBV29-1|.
CSVEDEGLGYGYTF
TGCAGCGTTGAAGATGAGGGTCTGGGCTATGGCTACACCTTC
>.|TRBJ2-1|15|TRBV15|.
CATSRERSSYNEQFF
TGTGCCACCAGCAGAGAACGTAGCTCCTACAATGAGCAGTTCTTC
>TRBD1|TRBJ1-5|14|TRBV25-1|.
CASSEGGGWRPQHF
TGTGCCAGCAGTGAAGGAGGGGGCTGGCGGCCCCAGCATTTT
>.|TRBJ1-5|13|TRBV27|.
CASSFYSNQPQHF
TGTGCCAGCAGTTTTTATAGCAATCAGCCCCAGCATTTT
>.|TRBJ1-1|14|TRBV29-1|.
CSVERPAGPTEAFF
TGCAGCGTTGAACGGCCAGCGGGGCCCACTGAAGCTTTCTTT
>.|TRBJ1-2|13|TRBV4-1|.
CASSYNSGNPLTF
TGCGCCAGCAGTTACAATTCGGGCAACCCGTTGACCTTC
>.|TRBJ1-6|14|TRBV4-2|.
CASSQEGEGSPLHF
TGTGCCAGCAGCCAAGAGGGCGAAGGGTCACCCCTCCACTTT
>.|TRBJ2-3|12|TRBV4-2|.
CASSQGIGTQYF
TGTGCCAGCAGCCAAGGGATCGGTACGCAGTATTTT
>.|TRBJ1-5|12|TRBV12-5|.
CASGLGGQPQHF
TGTGCTAGTGGTTTGGGCGGTCAGCCCCAGCATTTT
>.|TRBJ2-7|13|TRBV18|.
CASSPPDSYEQYF
TGTGCCAGCTCACCGCCCGACAGCTACGAGCAGTACTTC
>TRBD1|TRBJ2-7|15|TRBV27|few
CASSLGTAQSYEQYF
TGTGCCAGCAGTTTGGGGACAGCTCAATCCTACGAGCAGTACTTC
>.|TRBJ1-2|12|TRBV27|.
CASSSPTYGYTF
TGTGCCAGCAGTTCCCCCACGTATGGCTACACCTTC
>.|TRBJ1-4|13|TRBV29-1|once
CSCWDGGVEKLFF
TGCAGCTGCTGGGACGGCGGAGTAGAAAAACTGTTTTTT
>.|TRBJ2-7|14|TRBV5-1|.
CASSYDRFFDEQYF
TGCGCCAGCAGCTATGACAGGTTCTTTGACGAGCAGTACTTC
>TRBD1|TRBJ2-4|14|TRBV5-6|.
CASSYLTGVNIQYF
TGTGCCAGCAGTTATCTGACAGGGGTGAACATTCAGTACTTC
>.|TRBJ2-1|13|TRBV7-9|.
CASSFGRDNEQFF
TGTGCCAGCAGCTTCGGTAGAGACAATGAGCAGTTCTTC
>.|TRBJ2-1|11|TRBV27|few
CASSLGPEQFF
TGTGCCAGCAGTCTTGGACCAGAGCAGTTCTTC
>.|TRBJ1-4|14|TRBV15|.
CATSFRGEGEKLFF
TGTGCCACCAGCTTCCGTGGCGAGGGGGAAAAACTGTTTTTT
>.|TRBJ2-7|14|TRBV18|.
CASSPPLGSGLQYF
TGTGCCAGCTCACCACCCCTCGGTTCAGGGTTGCAGTACTTC
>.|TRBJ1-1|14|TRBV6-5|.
CASSYSSGVGEAFF
TGTGCCAGCAGTTACTCATCGGGGGTGGGTGAAGCTTTCTTT
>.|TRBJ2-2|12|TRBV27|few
CASSWGTGELFF
TGTGCCAGCAGTTGGGGGACCGGGGAGCTGTTTTTT
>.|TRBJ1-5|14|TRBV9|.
CASSVTDSNQPQHF
TGTGCCAGCAGCGTTACCGATAGCAATCAGCCCCAGCATTTT
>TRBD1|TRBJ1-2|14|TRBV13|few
CASSGGDRGYGYTF
TGTGCCAGCAGCGGTGGAGACAGGGGCTATGGCTACACCTTC
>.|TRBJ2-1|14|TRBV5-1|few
CASSLEGGLNEQFF
TGCGCCAGCAGCTTGGAGGGAGGACTGAATGAGCAGTTCTTC
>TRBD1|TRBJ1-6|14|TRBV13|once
CASSYGTGDSPLHF
TGTGCCAGCAGCTACGGGACAGGGGATTCACCCCTCCACTTT
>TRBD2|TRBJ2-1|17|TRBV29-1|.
CSVERLAGGQGYNEQFF
TGCAGCGTTGAACGCCTAGCGGGGGGCCAAGGGTACAATGAGCAGTTCTTC
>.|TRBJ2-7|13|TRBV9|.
CASSVAPGWEQYF
TGTGCCAGCAGCGTAGCCCCGGGGTGGGAGCAGTACTTC
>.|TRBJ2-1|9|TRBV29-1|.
CSVGSTQFF
TGCAGCGTTGGCAGCACCCAGTTCTTC
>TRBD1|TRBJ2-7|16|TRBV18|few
CASSPTNRGIDYEQYF
TGTGCCAGCTCACCTACCAACAGGGGGATAGACTACGAGCAGTACTTC
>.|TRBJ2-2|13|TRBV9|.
CASRPNGAGELFF
TGTGCCAGCAGGCCAAATGGGGCCGGGGAGCTGTTTTTT
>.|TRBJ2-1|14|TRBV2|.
CASSETFRYNEQFF
TGTGCCAGCAGTGAAACCTTCAGGTACAATGAGCAGTTCTTC
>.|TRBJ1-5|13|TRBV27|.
CASGGGPDQPQHF
TGTGCCAGCGGAGGGGGACCTGATCAGCCCCAGCATTTT
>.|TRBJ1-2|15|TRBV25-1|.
CASSEYEGNNYGYTF
TGTGCCAGCAGTGAATACGAAGGGAACAACTATGGCTACACCTTC
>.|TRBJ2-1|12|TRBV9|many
CASSTGSDEQFF
TGTGCCAGCAGCACAGGTAGCGATGAGCAGTTCTTC
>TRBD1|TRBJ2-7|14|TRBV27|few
CASSPGQGENEQYF
TGTGCCAGCAGCCCTGGACAGGGAGAGAACGAGCAGTACTTC
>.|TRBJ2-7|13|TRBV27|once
CASSEVAAYEQYF
TGTGCCAGCAGTGAGGTCGCAGCCTACGAGCAGTACTTC
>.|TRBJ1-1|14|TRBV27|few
CASTPLSGVTEAFF
TGTGCCAGCACCCCCTTATCAGGGGTCACTGAAGCTTTCTTT
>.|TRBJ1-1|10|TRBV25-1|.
CASSANEAFF
TGTGCCAGCAGTGCCAATGAAGCTTTCTTT
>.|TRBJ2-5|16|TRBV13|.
CASTKMTGTVQETQYF
TGTGCCAGCACCAAAATGACGGGGACGGTACAAGAGACCCAGTACTTC